This T cell receptor (beta chain) was recovered during a study of cytomegalovirus exposure and HLA in healthy donors. The overall study: Drawn from HLA-typed donors, around 85 million unique TCRs were held in an early data release. Of about 400 genotyped donors, more than 70% clustered with self-reported Caucasian donors.

Researchers ran the PCR with 60 Vbeta and 13 Jbeta primers. Data came from immunoSEQ multiplex PCR; TCRdb stores just in-frame clones and leaves some out. This sample contains tens of thousands of clones. V lost 0 bases to trimming and J lost 2 bases, with 6 bases between them. Germline lookup yields CDR1 SGHRS and CDR2 YFSETQ. CDR3 length: 14 amino acids. Sample: PBMCs. V is TRBV5-1 and J is TRBJ1-3; D unclear. The receptor's source is a man aged 18 to 29 in good health and CMV-seropositive. CDR3 nucleotide sequence: TGCGCCAGCAGCTTGGACTTAGCTGGAAACACCATATATTTT. Translated, it gives CASSLDLAGNTIYF.